The rows below give T cell receptor beta chains drawn from one sample of a study of T cell changes during pregnancy in multiple sclerosis. TCRdb's table, derived via immunoSEQ multiplex PCR, lists solely in-frame clones and lacks some. The sample has about 52,000 clones; approximately 92% are singletons. The sample was CD4+ T cells from peripheral blood mononuclear cells, taken in the third trimester of pregnancy. These receptors were taken from a female donor with multiple sclerosis, enrolled in a pregnancy study. Each CDR3 is given with its conserved first and last residue. D genes are given only for firm matches. Clone size is given for some rows only: seen once, a few or many times, or a class if the clone is expanded.

j_call clone_size d_call v_call cdr3_aa cdr3_nt
TRBJ1-1 NA NA TRBV6-5 CASRRTQLATEAFF TGTGCCAGCAGACGGACCCAGCTAGCCACTGAAGCTTTCTTT
TRBJ2-5 NA NA TRBV29-1 CSVLLGGETQYF TGCAGCGTTTTACTAGGCGGCGAGACCCAGTACTTC
TRBJ2-7 NA NA TRBV7-2 CASSPHESSYEQYF TGTGCCAGCAGCCCCCACGAGAGCTCCTACGAGCAGTACTTC
TRBJ1-2 NA TRBD1 TRBV5-8 CASSSAPQGDYGYTF TGTGCCAGCAGCTCGGCGCCACAGGGGGATTATGGCTACACCTTC
TRBJ1-5 NA NA TRBV5-5 CASSLAQGNQPQHF TGTGCCAGCAGCTTGGCACAGGGCAATCAGCCCCAGCATTTT
TRBJ1-1 NA NA TRBV11-2 CASSAQYTEAFF TGTGCCAGCAGCGCTCAGTACACTGAAGCTTTCTTT
TRBJ2-7 NA NA TRBV2 CASSELGGGPYEQYF TGTGCCAGCAGTGAACTAGGGGGAGGGCCCTACGAGCAGTACTTC
TRBJ2-7 NA TRBD2 TRBV7-2 CASSLGLAGDAEQYF TGTGCCAGCAGCTTAGGACTAGCGGGAGACGCCGAGCAGTACTTC
TRBJ2-5 NA NA TRBV7-6 CASSLDGSIRETQYF TGTGCCAGCAGCTTAGACGGGTCAATTAGGGAGACCCAGTACTTC
TRBJ2-7 NA NA TRBV27 CASSLWGHQSSYEQYF TGTGCCAGCAGTTTATGGGGACACCAGAGCTCCTACGAGCAGTACTTC
TRBJ1-1 NA NA TRBV7-2 CASSLSDGTEAFF TGTGCCAGCAGCTTATCCGACGGGACTGAAGCTTTCTTT
TRBJ2-3 NA TRBD2 TRBV7-3 CASSLRPSGSADTQYF TGTGCCAGCAGCTTAAGGCCTAGCGGGAGTGCAGATACGCAGTATTTT
TRBJ1-5 NA NA TRBV28 CASRGSGARAQPQHF TGTGCCAGCAGGGGAAGCGGGGCGCGGGCTCAGCCCCAGCATTTT
TRBJ1-1 NA NA TRBV6-1 CASNTRLNTEAFF TGTGCCAGCAATACGAGGCTCAACACTGAAGCTTTCTTT
TRBJ2-5 once TRBD2 TRBV2 CASSLGLAGGNQETQYF TGTGCCAGCAGTCTTGGACTAGCGGGAGGGAACCAAGAGACCCAGTACTTC
TRBJ1-1 NA NA TRBV7-2 CASSFSQGGGEAFF TGTGCCAGCAGCTTCAGCCAGGGAGGCGGTGAAGCTTTCTTT
TRBJ1-1 NA TRBD1 TRBV6-5 CASNRPGQGTEAFF TGTGCCAGCAATAGACCGGGACAGGGGACTGAAGCTTTCTTT
TRBJ2-5 once TRBD2 TRBV18 CASSPLGGGAGETQYF TGTGCCAGCTCGCCCCTAGGCGGGGGGGCCGGAGAGACCCAGTACTTC
TRBJ1-4 NA NA TRBV28 CASSFSGTNEKLFF TGTGCCAGCAGTTTCTCCGGGACAAATGAAAAACTGTTTTTT
TRBJ2-1 NA TRBD2 TRBV6-1 CASSEARGLAALNEQFF TGTGCCAGCAGTGAAGCGCGGGGACTAGCGGCGCTCAATGAGCAGTTCTTC
TRBJ1-1 NA NA TRBV11-2 CASSLGLQGPITEAFF TGTGCCAGCAGCTTAGGACTACAGGGACCAATTACTGAAGCTTTCTTT
TRBJ1-2 NA TRBD1 TRBV7-2 CASSPGTGPGYTF TGTGCCAGCAGCCCAGGGACAGGGCCTGGCTACACCTTC
TRBJ2-1 NA TRBD1 TRBV29-1 CSGGQGKMNEQFF TGCAGCGGTGGACAGGGAAAAATGAATGAGCAGTTCTTC